The 12 T cell receptor beta chains below were found in one sample sequenced in a study of cytomegalovirus exposure and HLA in healthy donors. Vbeta (60) and Jbeta (13) primers were used in the PCR. Clones were read by immunoSEQ multiplex PCR, and TCRdb kept only the in-frame ones, dropping some. Here the sample spans over 120,000 clones, almost 85% being singletons. Input material: PBMCs. The receptors derive from a man younger than 40 in good health and CMV-seropositive.

This sequence joins TRBV18 and TRBJ1-2, with D perhaps matching TRBD1 (5 bases). Trimming cost V 6 bases and J 0 bases, with 11 bases left between them. Per germline, CDR1 KGHSH and CDR2 LQKENI. The CDR3 runs 14 residues. CDR3 sequence reads: CASSIQDTNYGYTF. The DNA of the CDR3 is TGTGCCAGCTCCATACAGGACACTAACTATGGCTACACCTTC. The full variable domain, its missing parts supplied by reference TRBV18 and TRBJ1-2, is NAGVMQNPRHLVRRRGQEARLRCSPMKGHSHVYWYRQLPEEGLKFMVYLQKENIIDESGMPKERFSAEFPKEGPSILRIQQVVRGDSAAYFCASSIQDTNYGYTFGSGTRLTVV.

The chain carries TRBV19 and TRBJ1-1; 7 nucleotides match TRBD1. The J segment lost 8 bases and the V segment lost 3 bases, leaving 3 bases of the junction unmatched. CDR3 size: 12 residues. Germline lookup yields CDR1 LNHDA and CDR2 SQIVND (reference sequence). The CDR3 here is CASSIGTEEAFF. In nucleotides, the CDR3 is TGTGCCAGTAGTATCGGGACAGAAGAAGCTTTCTTT. Full variable domain (missing parts from reference TRBV19 and TRBJ1-1): DGGITQSPKYLFRKEGQNVTLSCEQNLNHDAMYWYRQDPGQGLRLIYYSQIVNDFQKGDIAEGYSVSREKKESFPLTVTSAQKNPTAFYLCASSIGTEEAFFGQGTRLTVV.

The rearrangement uses TRBV7-8 and TRBJ2-3; 12 bases are a match to TRBD1. Trimming removed 0 bases from V and 7 bases from J; junction bases left unmatched: 11. The CDR3 extends over 18 amino acids. The germline V gene encodes CDR1 SGHVS and CDR2 FQNEAQ. The CDR3 DNA reads TGTGCCAGCAGCTTAGCAAAGTGGGACAGGGGGCGCGAAAATACGCAGTATTTT. This sequence encodes CASSLAKWDRGRENTQYF. Variable domain in full (rest from reference TRBV7-8 and TRBJ2-3): GAGVSQSPRYKVAKRGQDVALRCDPISGHVSLFWYQQALGQGPEFLTYFQNEAQLDKSGLPSDRFFAERPEGSVSTLKIQRTQQEDSAVYLCASSLAKWDRGRENTQYFGPGTRLTVL.

The chain joins TRBV6-5 to TRBJ1-2; D is unclear. The V gene's germline CDR1 is MNHEY and CDR2 SVGAGI. V lost 2 bases and J lost 4, with 14 bases in between. CDR3 size: 15 residues. CDR3 sequence reads: CASSYDTEGSYGYTF. CDR3 in DNA: TGTGCCAGCAGTTACGACACGGAGGGCTCCTATGGCTACACCTTC.

J is TRBJ2-1 and V is TRBV6-7, with 15 bases aligning to TRBD2. TRBV6-7 is given ORF status, its function remaining uncertain. The CDR3 extends over 21 amino acids. The ends lost 5 bases at V and 0 bases at J; junction bases unmatched: 14. The CDR3 nucleotides are TGTGCCAGCAGTCCTCAACGGACTAGCGGGAGGGCTCCGTACTCCTACAATGAGCAGTTCTTC. This encodes CASSPQRTSGRAPYSYNEQFF.

The chain links TRBV7-8 to TRBJ2-3; no clear D. Trimming left V 3 bases short and J 2 bases short, with 15 bases between. Germline lookup yields CDR1 SGHVS and CDR2 FQNEAQ. This CDR3 region has 16 residues. CDR3 sequence reads: CASSLRPILYTDTQYF. CDR3 DNA sequence: TGTGCCAGCAGCTTGCGCCCGATCCTCTACACAGATACGCAGTATTTT.

This chain uses TRBV2 with TRBJ2-7; 15 nucleotides agree with TRBD2. Trimming removed 4 bases from V and 2 bases from J; junction bases left unmatched: 6. The CDR3 sequence is 17 residues long. Looked up from germline, CDR1 is SNHLY and CDR2 is FYNNEI. The CDR3 here is CASSGTSGGAGPYEQYF. In DNA, the CDR3 is TGTGCCAGCAGTGGGACTAGCGGGGGGGCCGGGCCCTACGAGCAGTACTTC.

This chain joins TRBV6-5 and TRBJ1-6, with D uncertain. V was cut by 0 bases and J by 1 base, with 7 bases left in between. CDR3 length: 16 amino acids. The germline gives CDR1 MNHEY, CDR2 SVGAGI. The CDR3 loop is CASSYSVGSYNSPLHF. In DNA, the CDR3 is TGTGCCAGCAGTTACTCCGTCGGGTCCTATAATTCACCCCTCCACTTT.

This chain joins TRBV5-1 and TRBJ1-1; unclear D gene. The CDR3 has 13 residues. Trimming stripped 6 bases from V and 7 bases from J, with 16 bases between. Germline V gene data show CDR1 as SGHRS and CDR2 as YFSETQ. DNA of the CDR3: TGCGCCAGCAAGACCACTGAGGTTAGTGAAGCTTTCTTT. Its translation is CASKTTEVSEAFF.

The chain links TRBV18 to TRBJ2-1, with TRBD2 as a possible D gene (7 bases). CDR3 length equals 14 residues. Germline V gives CDR1 KGHSH, CDR2 LQKENI. V was cut by 4 bases and J by 6 bases, with 13 bases left in between. The CDR3 loop is CASSRPGGPNEQFF. The CDR3 DNA sequence: TGTGCCAGCTCACGACCCGGGGGGCCCAATGAGCAGTTCTTC.

The chain links TRBV5-6 to TRBJ2-1; 12 bases are shared with TRBD2. The CDR3 has 15 residues. Per germline, CDR1 SGHDT and CDR2 YYEEEE. Trimming at V came to 1 base and at J to 8 bases, leaving 4 bases not matched to a gene. CDR3 sequence: CASSLSSGGVYEQFF. CDR3 in DNA: TGTGCCAGCAGCTTGTCTAGCGGGGGGGTGTATGAGCAGTTCTTC.

This chain joins TRBV6-6 and TRBJ1-5, with a weak D call TRBD1 (5 bases). The CDR3 spans 14 residues. V was cut by 6 bases and J by 0 bases, with 9 bases left in between. Germline V gene lookup returns CDR1 MNHNY and CDR2 SVGAGI (reference sequence). For the CDR3, the DNA is TGTGCCAGCAGACCGGGGGGTAGCAATCAGCCCCAGCATTTT. Translation gives CASRPGGSNQPQHF.